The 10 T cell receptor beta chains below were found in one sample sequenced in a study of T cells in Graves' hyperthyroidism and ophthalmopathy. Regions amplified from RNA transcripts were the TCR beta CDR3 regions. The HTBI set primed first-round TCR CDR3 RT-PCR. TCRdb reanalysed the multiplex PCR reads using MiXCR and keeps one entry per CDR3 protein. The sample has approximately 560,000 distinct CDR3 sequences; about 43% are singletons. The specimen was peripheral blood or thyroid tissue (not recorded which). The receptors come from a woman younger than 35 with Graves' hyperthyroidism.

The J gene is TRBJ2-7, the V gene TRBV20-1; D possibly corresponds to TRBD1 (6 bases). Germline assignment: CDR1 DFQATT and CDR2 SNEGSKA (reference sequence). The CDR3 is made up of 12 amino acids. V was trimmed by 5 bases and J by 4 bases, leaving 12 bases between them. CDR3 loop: CSARTTGYEQYF. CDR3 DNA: TGCAGTGCTCGCACTACAGGGTACGAGCAGTACTTC.

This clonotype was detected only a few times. CDR3 in amino acids: CASADRGRDEQYF. In DNA, the CDR3 is TGTGCCAGTGCTGACAGGGGGCGGGACGAGCAGTACTTC. The genes are TRBV19 and TRBJ2-7; TRBD1 agrees at 10 bases. V lost 8 bases and J lost 5; bases outside the gene matches: 6. Per the germline V gene, CDR1 is LNHDA and CDR2 is SQIVND (reference sequence). CDR3 length: 13 residues.

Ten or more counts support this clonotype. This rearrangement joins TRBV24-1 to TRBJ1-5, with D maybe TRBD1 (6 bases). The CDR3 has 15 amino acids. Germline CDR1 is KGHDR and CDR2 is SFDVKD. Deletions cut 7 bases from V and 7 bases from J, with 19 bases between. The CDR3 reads CATSSSFRGEQPQHF. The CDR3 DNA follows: TGTGCCACCAGCTCTAGCTTCAGGGGTGAGCAGCCCCAGCATTTT.

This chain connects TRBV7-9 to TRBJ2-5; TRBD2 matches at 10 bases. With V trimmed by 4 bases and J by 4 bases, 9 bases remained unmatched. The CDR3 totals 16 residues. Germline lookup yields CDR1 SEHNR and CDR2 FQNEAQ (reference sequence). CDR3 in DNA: TGTGCCAGCAGCTGGACTAGCGGAGGGGGGAGAGAGACCCAGTACTTC. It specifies CASSWTSGGGRETQYF.

The DNA for the CDR3 is TGCGCCAGCAGCTTGAGAGGTATTAGCGGGAGGGCAGAAGTACCCTACGAGCAGTACTTC. Protein sequence: CASSLRGISGRAEVPYEQYF. V is TRBV5-1 and J is TRBJ2-7, with 11 positions matching TRBD2. Trimming removed 1 base from V and 2 bases from J; junction bases left unmatched: 17. This CDR3 is built from 20 residues. CDR1 and CDR2 (germline): SGHRS, YFSETQ.

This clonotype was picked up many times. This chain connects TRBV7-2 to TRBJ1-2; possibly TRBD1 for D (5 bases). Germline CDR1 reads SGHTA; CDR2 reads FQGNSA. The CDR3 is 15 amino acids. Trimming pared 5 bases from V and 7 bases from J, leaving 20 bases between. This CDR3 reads CASSQGPQGRSGYTF. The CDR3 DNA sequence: TGTGCCAGCAGCCAAGGCCCCCAGGGCAGAAGTGGCTACACCTTC.

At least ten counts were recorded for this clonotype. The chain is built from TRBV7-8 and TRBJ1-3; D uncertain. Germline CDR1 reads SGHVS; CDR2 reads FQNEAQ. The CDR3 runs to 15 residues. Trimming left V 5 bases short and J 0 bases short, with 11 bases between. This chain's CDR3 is CASSLIRSSGNTIYF. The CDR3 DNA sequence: TGTGCCAGCAGCCTCATCAGGAGCTCTGGAAACACCATATATTTT.

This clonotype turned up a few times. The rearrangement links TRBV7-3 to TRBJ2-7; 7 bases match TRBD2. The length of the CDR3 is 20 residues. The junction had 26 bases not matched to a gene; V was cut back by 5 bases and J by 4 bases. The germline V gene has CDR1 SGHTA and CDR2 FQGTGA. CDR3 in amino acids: CASSPPFSSAGSGTVYEQYF. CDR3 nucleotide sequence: TGTGCCAGCAGCCCCCCATTCTCGTCAGCGGGAAGCGGTACGGTTTACGAGCAGTACTTC.

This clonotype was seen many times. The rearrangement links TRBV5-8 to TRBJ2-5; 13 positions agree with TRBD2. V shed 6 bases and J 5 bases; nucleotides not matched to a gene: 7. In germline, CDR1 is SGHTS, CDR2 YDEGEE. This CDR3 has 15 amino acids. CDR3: CASKPGLAGLETQYF. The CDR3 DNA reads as TGTGCCAGCAAGCCGGGACTAGCGGGACTGGAGACCCAGTACTTC.

DNA of the CDR3: TGTGCCAGCAGCCCGATCCCGACAAAGGACACTGAAGCTTTCTTT. It encodes CASSPIPTKDTEAFF. The chain joins TRBV7-9 to TRBJ1-1; D gene uncertain. Trimming cost V 5 bases and J 3 bases, with 16 bases left between them. The CDR3 runs 15 residues. The V gene's germline CDR1 is SEHNR and CDR2 FQNEAQ (reference sequence). Based on the CDR3 plus reference TRBV7-9 and TRBJ1-1, the full variable domain is DTGVSQNPRHKITKRGQNVTFRCDPISEHNRLYWYRQTLGQGPEFLTYFQNEAQLEKSRLLSDRFSAERPKGSFSTLEIQRTEQGDSAMYLCASSPIPTKDTEAFFGQGTRLTVV.